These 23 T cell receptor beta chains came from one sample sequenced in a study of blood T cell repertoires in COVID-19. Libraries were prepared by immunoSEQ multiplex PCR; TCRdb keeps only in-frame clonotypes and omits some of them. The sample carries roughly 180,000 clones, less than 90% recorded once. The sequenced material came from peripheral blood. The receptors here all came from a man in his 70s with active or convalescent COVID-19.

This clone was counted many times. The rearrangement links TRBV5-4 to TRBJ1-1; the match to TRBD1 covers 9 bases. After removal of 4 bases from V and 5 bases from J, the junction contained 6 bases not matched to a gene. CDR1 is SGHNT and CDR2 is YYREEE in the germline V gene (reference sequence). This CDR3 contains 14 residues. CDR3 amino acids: CASSQGDRATEAFF. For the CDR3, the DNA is TGTGCCAGCAGCCAAGGGGACAGGGCAACTGAAGCTTTCTTT. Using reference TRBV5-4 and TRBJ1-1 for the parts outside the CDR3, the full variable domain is ETGVTQSPTHLIKTRGQQVTLRCSSQSGHNTVSWYQQALGQGPQFIFQYYREEENGRGNFPPRFSGLQFPNYSSELNVNALELDDSALYLCASSQGDRATEAFFGQGTRLTVV.

Here the CDR3 DNA reads TGTGCCAGCAGTTTAGGCCAGGGGGGCTACACCTTC. As protein: CASSLGQGGYTF. The rearrangement joins TRBV28 to TRBJ1-2, with a tentative D call TRBD1 (6 bases). Trimming took 2 bases from V and 8 from J, leaving 9 bases between them. In germline, CDR1 is MDHEN, CDR2 SYDVKM. This CDR3 region has 12 residues.

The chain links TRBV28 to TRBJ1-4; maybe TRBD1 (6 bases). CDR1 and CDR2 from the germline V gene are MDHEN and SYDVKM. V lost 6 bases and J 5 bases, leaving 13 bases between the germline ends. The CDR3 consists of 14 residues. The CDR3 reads CASRQQGGNEKLFF. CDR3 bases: TGTGCCAGCAGACAACAGGGAGGGAATGAAAAACTGTTTTTT.

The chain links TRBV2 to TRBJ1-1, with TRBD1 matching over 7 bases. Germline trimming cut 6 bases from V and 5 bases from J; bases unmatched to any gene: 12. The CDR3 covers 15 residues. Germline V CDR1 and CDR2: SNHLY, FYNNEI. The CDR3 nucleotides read TGTGCCAGCAGGAAAGCGTGGCAGGGGGGAACTGAAGCTTTCTTT. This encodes CASRKAWQGGTEAFF.

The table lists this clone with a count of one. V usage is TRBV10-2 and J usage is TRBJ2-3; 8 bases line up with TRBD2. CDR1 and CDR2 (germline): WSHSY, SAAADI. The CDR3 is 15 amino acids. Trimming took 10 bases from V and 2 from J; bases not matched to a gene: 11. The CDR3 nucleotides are TGCGCCAATCGAACCATAGCGGGGAACACAGATACGCAGTATTTT. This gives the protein CANRTIAGNTDTQYF.

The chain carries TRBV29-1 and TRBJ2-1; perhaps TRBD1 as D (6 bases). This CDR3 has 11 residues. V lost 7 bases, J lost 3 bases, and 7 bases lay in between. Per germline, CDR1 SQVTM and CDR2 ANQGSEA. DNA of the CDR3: TGCAGCGGGGACAACTACAATGAGCAGTTCTTC. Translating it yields CSGDNYNEQFF.

Here the CDR3 reads CASTLGVWNTEAFF. The DNA for the CDR3 is TGTGCCAGTACCCTAGGGGTATGGAACACTGAAGCTTTCTTT. This chain uses TRBV19 with TRBJ1-1, with D tentatively TRBD1 (5 bases). Trimming pared 7 bases from V and 1 base from J, leaving 13 bases between. The CDR3 loop spans 14 amino acids. Germline V gene data show CDR1 as LNHDA and CDR2 as SQIVND (reference sequence).

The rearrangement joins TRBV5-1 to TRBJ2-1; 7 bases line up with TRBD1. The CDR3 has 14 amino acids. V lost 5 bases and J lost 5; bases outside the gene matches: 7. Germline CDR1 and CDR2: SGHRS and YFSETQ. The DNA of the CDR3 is TGCGCCAGCAGATATCGGGACAGTGACAATGAGCAGTTCTTC. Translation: CASRYRDSDNEQFF.

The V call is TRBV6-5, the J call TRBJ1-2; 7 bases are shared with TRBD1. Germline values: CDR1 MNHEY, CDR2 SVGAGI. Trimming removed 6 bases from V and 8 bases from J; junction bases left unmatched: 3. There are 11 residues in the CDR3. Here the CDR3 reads CASSGTAGYTF. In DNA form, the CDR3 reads TGTGCCAGCAGCGGGACAGCGGGCTACACCTTC.

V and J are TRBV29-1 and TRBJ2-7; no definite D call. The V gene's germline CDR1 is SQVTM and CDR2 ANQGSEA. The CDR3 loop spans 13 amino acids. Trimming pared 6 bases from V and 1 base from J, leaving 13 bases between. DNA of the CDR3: TGCAGCGTCTCACAAGGCAGGTCCTACGAGCAGTACTTC. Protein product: CSVSQGRSYEQYF.

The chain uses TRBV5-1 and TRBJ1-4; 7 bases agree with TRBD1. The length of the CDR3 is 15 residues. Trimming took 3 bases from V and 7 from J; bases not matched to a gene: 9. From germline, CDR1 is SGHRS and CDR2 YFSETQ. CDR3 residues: CASSYGQVGGEKLFF. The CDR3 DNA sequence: TGCGCCAGCAGCTACGGACAGGTTGGAGGTGAAAAACTGTTTTTT.

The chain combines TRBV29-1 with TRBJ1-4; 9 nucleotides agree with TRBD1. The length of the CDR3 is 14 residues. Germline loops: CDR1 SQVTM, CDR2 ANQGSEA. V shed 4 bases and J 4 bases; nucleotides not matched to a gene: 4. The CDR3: CSVGTGANNEKLFF. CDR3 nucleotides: TGCAGCGTTGGGACAGGGGCGAATAATGAAAAACTGTTTTTT.

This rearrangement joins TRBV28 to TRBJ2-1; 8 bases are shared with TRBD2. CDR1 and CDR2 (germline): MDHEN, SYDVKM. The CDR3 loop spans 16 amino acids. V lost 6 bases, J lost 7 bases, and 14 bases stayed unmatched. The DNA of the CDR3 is TGTGCCAGCAGCCCAATCGGACGGGGGGGCGGAAATGAGCAGTTCTTC. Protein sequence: CASSPIGRGGGNEQFF.

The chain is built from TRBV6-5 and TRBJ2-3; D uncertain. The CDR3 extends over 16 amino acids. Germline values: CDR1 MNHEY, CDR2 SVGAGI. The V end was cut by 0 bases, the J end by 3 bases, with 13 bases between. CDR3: CASSYSPFLETDTQYF. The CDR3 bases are TGTGCCAGCAGTTACTCGCCGTTTCTAGAGACAGATACGCAGTATTTT.

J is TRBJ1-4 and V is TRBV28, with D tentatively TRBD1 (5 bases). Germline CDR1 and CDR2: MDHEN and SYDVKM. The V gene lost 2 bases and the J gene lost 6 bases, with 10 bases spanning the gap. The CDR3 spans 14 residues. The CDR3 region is CASSLTGGDEKLFF. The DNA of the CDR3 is TGTGCCAGCAGTTTAACCGGGGGAGATGAAAAACTGTTTTTT.

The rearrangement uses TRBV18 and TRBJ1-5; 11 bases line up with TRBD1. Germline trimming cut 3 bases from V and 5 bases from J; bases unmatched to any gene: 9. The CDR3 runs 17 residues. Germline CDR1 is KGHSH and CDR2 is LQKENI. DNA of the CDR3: TGTGCCAGCTCACCTTTTCCGGGACAGGGGGACCATCAGCCCCAGCATTTT. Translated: CASSPFPGQGDHQPQHF.

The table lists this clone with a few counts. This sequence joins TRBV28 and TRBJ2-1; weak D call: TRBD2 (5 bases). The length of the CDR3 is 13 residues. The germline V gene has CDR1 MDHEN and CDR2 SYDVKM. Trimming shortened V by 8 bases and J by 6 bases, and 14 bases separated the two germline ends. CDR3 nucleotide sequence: TGTGCCAGCCAGACTACCCTCGGCAATGAGCAGTTCTTC. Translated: CASQTTLGNEQFF.

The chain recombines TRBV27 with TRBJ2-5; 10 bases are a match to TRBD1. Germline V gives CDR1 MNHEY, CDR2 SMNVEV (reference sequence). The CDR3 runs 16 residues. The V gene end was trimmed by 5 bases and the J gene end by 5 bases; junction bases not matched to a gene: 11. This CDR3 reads CASSTRQGAREETQYF. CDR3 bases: TGTGCCAGCAGTACCAGACAGGGGGCGCGTGAGGAGACCCAGTACTTC.

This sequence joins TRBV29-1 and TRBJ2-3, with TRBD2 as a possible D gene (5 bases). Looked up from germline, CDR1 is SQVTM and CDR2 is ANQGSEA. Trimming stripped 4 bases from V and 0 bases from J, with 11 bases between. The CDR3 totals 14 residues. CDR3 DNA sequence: TGCAGCGTTGGGCTGGACTCTAGCACAGATACGCAGTATTTT. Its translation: CSVGLDSSTDTQYF.

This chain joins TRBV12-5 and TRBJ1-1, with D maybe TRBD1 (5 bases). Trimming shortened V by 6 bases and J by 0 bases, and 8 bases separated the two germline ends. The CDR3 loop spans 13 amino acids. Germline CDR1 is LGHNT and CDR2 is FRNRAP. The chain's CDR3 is CASGPTVNTEAFF. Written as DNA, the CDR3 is TGTGCTAGTGGCCCGACAGTGAACACTGAAGCTTTCTTT.

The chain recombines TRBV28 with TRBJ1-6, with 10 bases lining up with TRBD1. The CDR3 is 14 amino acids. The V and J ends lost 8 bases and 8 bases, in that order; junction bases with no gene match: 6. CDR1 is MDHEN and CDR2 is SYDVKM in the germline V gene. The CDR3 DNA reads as TGTGCCAGCGGGAGGGACAGGGGACATTCACCCCTCCACTTT. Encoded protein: CASGRDRGHSPLHF.

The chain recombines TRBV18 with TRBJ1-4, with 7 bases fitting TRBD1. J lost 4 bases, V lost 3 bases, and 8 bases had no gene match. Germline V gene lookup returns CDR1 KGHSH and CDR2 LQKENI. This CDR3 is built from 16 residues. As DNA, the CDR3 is TGTGCCAGCTCACCCTTCCGGGACAGACGTAATGAAAAACTGTTTTTT. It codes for CASSPFRDRRNEKLFF.

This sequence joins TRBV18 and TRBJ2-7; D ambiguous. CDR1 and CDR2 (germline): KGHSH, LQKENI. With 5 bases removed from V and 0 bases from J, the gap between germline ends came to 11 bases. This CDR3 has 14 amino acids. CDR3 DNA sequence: TGTGCCAGCTCAACAAATAAAGTCTCCTACGAGCAGTACTTC. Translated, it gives CASSTNKVSYEQYF.